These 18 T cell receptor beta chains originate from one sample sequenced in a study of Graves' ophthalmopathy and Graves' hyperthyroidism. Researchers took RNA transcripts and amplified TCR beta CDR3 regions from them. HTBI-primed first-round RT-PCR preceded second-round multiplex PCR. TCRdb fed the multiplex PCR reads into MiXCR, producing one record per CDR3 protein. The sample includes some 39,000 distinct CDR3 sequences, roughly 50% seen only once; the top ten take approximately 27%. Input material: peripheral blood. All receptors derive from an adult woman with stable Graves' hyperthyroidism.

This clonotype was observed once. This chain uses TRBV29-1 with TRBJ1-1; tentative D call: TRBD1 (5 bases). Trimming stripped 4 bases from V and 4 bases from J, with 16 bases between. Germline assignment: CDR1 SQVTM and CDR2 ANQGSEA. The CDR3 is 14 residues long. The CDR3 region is CSVAQGVCTTEAFF. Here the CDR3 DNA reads TGCAGCGTTGCCCAAGGGGTTTGTACCACTGAAGCTTTCTTT.

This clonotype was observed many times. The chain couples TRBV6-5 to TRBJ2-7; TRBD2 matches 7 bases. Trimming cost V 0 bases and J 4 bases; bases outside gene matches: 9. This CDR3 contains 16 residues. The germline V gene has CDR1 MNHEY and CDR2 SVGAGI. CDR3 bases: TGTGCCAGCAGTTACTCGGCGGGAGAGGTTAGGTACGAGCAGTACTTC. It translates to CASSYSAGEVRYEQYF.

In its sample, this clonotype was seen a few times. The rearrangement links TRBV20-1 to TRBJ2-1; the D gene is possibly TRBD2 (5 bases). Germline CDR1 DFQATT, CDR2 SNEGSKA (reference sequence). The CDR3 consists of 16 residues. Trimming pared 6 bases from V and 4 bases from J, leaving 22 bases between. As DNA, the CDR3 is TGCAGTGCACCCACTAGTTCCCCTCTCCTTTACAATGAGCAGTTCTTC. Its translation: CSAPTSSPLLYNEQFF.

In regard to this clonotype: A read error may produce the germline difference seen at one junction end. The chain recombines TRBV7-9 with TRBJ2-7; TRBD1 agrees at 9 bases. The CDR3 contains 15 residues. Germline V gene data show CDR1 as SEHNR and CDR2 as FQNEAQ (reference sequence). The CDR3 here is CASSLWDRAAYEQYF. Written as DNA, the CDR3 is TGCGCCAGCAGCTTGTGGGACAGGGCAGCCTACGAGCAGTACTTC.

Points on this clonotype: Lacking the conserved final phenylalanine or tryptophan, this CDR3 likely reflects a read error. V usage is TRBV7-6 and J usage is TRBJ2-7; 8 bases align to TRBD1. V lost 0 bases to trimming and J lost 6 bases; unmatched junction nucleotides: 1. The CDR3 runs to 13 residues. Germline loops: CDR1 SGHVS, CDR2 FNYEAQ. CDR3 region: CASSLATGGEQYC. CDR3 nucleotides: TGTGCCAGCAGCTTAGCCACAGGGGGCGAGCAGTACTGC.

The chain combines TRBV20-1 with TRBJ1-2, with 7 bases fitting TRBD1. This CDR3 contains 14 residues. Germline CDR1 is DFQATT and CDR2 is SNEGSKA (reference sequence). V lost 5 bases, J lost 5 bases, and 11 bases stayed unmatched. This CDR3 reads CSAVPRGRGYGYTF. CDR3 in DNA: TGCAGTGCTGTCCCTAGGGGCAGGGGGTATGGCTACACCTTC.

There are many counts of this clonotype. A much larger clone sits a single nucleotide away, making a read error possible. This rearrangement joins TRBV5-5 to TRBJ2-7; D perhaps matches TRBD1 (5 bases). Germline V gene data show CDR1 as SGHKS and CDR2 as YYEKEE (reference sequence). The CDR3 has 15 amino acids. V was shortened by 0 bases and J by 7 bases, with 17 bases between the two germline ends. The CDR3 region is CASSLGQSTYVEQYF. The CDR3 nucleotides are TGTGCCAGCAGCTTGGGACAGTCTACCTACGTGGAGCAGTACTTC.

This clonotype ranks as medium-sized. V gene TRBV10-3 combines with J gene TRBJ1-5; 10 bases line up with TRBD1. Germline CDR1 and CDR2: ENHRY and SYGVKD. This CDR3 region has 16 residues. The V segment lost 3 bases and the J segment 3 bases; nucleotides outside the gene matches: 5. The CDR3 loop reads CAISDPTGGLNQPQHF. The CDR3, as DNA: TGTGCCATCAGTGACCCGACAGGGGGCCTCAATCAGCCCCAGCATTTT.

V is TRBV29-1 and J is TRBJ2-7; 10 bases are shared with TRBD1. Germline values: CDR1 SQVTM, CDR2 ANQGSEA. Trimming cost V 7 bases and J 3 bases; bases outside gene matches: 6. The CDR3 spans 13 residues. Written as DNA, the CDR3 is TGCAGCGCCCAGACAGGGGGCGGCTACGAGCAGTACTTC. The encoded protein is CSAQTGGGYEQYF.

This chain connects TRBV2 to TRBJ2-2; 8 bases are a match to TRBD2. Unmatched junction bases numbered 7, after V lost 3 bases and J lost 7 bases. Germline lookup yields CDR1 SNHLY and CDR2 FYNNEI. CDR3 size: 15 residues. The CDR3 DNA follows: TGTGCCAGCAGTGAGATAGCGGGGCGCATCGGGGAGCTGTTTTTT. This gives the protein CASSEIAGRIGELFF.

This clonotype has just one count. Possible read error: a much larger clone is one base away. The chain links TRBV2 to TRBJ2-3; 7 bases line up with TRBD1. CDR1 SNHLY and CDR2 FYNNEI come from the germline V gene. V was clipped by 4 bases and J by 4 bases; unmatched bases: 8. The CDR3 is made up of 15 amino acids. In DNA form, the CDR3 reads TGTGCCAGCAGTGGACCGGCAGGGGGATCAGATACGCAGTATTTT. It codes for CASSGPAGGSDTQYF.

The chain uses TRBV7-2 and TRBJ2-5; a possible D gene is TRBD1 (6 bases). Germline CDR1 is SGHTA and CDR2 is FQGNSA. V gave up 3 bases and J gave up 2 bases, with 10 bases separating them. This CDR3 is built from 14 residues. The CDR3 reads CASSFTGTQETQYF. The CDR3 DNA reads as TGTGCCAGCAGCTTTACCGGGACACAAGAGACCCAGTACTTC.

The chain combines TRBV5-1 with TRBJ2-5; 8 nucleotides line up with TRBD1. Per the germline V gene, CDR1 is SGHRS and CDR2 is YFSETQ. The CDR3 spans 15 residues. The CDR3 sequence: CVGSPGQEGQETQYF. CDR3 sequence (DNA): TGCGTCGGCAGCCCGGGACAGGAGGGGCAAGAGACCCAGTACTTC.

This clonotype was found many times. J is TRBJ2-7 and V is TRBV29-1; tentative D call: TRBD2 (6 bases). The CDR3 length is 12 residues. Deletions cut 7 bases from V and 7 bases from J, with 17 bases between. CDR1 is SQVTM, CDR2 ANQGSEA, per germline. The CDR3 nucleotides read TGCAGCGCGGGACGGGGGATTGGGGAGCAGTACTTC. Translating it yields CSAGRGIGEQYF.

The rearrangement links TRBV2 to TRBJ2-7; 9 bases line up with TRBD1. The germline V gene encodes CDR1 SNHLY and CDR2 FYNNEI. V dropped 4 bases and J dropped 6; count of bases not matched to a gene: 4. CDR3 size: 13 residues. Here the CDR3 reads CASSGTGVGEQYF. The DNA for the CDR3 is TGTGCCAGCAGTGGGACAGGGGTAGGCGAGCAGTACTTC.

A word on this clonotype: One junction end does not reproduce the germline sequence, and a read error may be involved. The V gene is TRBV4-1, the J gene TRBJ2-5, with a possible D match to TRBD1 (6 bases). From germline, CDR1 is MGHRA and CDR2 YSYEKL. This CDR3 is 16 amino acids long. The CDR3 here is CASSQDAGVAPWTRYF. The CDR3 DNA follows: TGCGCCAGCAGCCAAGATGCAGGGGTAGCCCCTTGGACCCGGTACTTC.

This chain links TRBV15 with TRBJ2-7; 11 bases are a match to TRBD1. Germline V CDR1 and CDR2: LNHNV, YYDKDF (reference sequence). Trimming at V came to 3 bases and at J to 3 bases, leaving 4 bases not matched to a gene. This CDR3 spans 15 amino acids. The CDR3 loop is CATSSTGTGGYEQYF. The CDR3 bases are TGTGCCACCAGCAGCACCGGGACAGGGGGCTACGAGCAGTACTTC.

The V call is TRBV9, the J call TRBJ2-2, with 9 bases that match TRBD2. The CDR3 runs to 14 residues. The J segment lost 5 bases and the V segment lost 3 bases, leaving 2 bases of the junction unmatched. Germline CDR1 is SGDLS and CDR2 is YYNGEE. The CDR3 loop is CASSAGLATGELFF. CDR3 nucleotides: TGTGCCAGCAGCGCCGGACTAGCGACCGGGGAGCTGTTTTTT. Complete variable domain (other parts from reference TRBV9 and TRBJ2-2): DSGVTQTPKHLITATGQRVTLRCSPRSGDLSVYWYQQSLDQGLQFLIQYYNGEERAKGNILERFSAQQFPDLHSELNLSSLELGDSALYFCASSAGLATGELFFGEGSRLTVL.